What follows is one T cell receptor (beta chain) and its context. Its antigen is as yet unknown. Germline CDR1 SGHRS, CDR2 YFSETQ. After removal of 1 base from V and 0 bases from J, the junction contained 10 bases not matched to a gene. The CDR3 extends over 18 amino acids. Tumor tissue was taken before any definitive surgery or chemotherapy was given. The data were obtained in a study of high-grade serous ovarian cancer treatment subgroups. General study points: CDR1 and CDR2 were left unanalyzed; analyses focused on CDR3. Same-patient tumor repertoires overlapped at roughly 0.11 to 0.79; different patients barely overlapped.

The data were produced by immunoSEQ multiplex PCR, yet TCRdb's version contains in-frame clones alone and is incomplete. The sample carries fewer than 35,000 clones, about 86% recorded once. The receptor was derived from a human donor with high-grade serous ovarian cancer. The chain is built from TRBV5-1 and TRBJ1-2; 9 positions match TRBD1. Material for sequencing was tumor tissue. The CDR3 sequence: CASSLTGGWGTTNYGYTF. The CDR3 DNA follows: TGCGCCAGCAGCTTGACAGGGGGCTGGGGGACTACTAACTATGGCTACACCTTC.